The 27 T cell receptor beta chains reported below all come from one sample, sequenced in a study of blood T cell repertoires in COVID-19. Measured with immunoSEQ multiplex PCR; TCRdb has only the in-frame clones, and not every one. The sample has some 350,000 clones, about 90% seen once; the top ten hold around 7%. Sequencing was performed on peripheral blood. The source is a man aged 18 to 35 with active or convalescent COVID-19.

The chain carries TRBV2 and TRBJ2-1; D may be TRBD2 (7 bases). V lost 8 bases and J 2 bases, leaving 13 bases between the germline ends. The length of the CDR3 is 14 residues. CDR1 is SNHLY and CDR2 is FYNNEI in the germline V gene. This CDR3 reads CASGGGLAYNEQFF. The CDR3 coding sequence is TGTGCCAGCGGGGGGGGGCTGGCCTACAATGAGCAGTTCTTC. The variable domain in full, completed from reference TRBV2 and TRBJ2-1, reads EPEVTQTPSHQVTQMGQEVILRCVPISNHLYFYWYRQILGQKVEFLVSFYNNEISEKSEIFDDQFSVERPDGSNFTLKIRSTKLEDSAMYFCASGGGLAYNEQFFGPGTRLTVL.

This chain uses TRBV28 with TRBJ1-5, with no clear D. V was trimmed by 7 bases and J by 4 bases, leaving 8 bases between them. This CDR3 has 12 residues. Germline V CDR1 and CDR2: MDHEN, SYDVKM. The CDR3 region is CASTQANQPQHF. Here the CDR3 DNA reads TGTGCCAGCACCCAGGCTAATCAGCCCCAGCATTTT.

The DNA for the CDR3 is TGTGCCAGCTCACATGACAGTTCCGGCTACACCTTC. This gives the protein CASSHDSSGYTF. This sequence joins TRBV18 and TRBJ1-2; perhaps TRBD1 as D (5 bases). V was trimmed by 4 bases and J by 8 bases, leaving 11 bases between them. Germline CDR1 is KGHSH and CDR2 is LQKENI. The CDR3 spans 12 residues. The full variable domain, with the rest looked up from reference TRBV18 and TRBJ1-2, is NAGVMQNPRHLVRRRGQEARLRCSPMKGHSHVYWYRQLPEEGLKFMVYLQKENIIDESGMPKERFSAEFPKEGPSILRIQQVVRGDSAAYFCASSHDSSGYTFGSGTRLTVV.

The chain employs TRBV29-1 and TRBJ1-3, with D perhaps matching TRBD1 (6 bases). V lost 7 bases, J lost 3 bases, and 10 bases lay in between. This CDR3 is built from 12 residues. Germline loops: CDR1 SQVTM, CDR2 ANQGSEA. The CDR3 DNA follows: TGCAGCGGAAGGACAGATGGAAACACCATATATTTT. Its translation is CSGRTDGNTIYF.

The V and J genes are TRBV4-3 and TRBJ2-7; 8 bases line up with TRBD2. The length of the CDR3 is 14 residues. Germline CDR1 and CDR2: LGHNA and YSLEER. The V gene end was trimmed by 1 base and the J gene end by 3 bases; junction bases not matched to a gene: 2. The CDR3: CASSQGAGVYEQYF. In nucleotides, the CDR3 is TGCGCCAGCAGCCAAGGAGCGGGGGTCTACGAGCAGTACTTC.

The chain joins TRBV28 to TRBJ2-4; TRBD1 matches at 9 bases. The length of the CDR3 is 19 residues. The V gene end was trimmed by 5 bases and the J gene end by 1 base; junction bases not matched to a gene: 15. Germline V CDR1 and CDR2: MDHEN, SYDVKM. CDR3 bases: TGTGCCAGCAGTGCCCAACAGGGGGCGCCTCTTATGGCCAAAAACATTCAGTACTTC. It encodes CASSAQQGAPLMAKNIQYF.

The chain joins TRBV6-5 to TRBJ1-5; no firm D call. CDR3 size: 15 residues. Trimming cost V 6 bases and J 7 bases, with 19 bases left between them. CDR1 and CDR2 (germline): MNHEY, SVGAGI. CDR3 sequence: CASSRTAEGFQPQHF. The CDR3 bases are TGTGCCAGCAGCCGAACGGCGGAGGGATTCCAGCCCCAGCATTTT.

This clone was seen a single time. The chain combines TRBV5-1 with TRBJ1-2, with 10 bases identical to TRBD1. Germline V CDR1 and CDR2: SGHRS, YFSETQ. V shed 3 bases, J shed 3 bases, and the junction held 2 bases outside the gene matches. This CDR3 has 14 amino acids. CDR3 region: CASSSGTGDYGYTF. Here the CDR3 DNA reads TGCGCCAGCAGCTCAGGGACAGGGGACTATGGCTACACCTTC. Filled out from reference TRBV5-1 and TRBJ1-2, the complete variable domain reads KAGVTQTPRYLIKTRGQQVTLSCSPISGHRSVSWYQQTPGQGLQFLFEYFSETQRNKGNFPGRFSGRQFSNSRSEMNVSTLELGDSALYLCASSSGTGDYGYTFGSGTRLTVV.

CDR3 protein: CASSSRDRRIQETQYF. The CDR3 nucleotides are TGTGCCAGCAGTTCCCGGGACAGGAGAATCCAAGAGACCCAGTACTTC. The V call is TRBV7-9, the J call TRBJ2-5; 8 bases are a match to TRBD1. V was clipped by 6 bases and J by 1 base; unmatched bases: 10. This CDR3 has 16 residues. Germline V gives CDR1 SEHNR, CDR2 FQNEAQ (reference sequence).

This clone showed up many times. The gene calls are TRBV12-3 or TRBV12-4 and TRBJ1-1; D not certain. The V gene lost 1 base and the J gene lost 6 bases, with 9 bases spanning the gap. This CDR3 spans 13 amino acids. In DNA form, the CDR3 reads TGTGCCAGCAGTTTAGAAGGAGTAGCTGAAGCTTTCTTT. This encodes CASSLEGVAEAFF.

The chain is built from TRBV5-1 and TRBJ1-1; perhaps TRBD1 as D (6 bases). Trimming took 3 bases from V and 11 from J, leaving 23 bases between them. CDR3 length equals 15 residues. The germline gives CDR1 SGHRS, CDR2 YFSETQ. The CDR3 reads CASSSTLGGLKGAFF. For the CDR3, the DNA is TGCGCCAGCAGCTCCACCCTCGGGGGGCTTAAGGGTGCTTTCTTT. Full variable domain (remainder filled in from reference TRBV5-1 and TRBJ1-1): KAGVTQTPRYLIKTRGQQVTLSCSPISGHRSVSWYQQTPGQGLQFLFEYFSETQRNKGNFPGRFSGRQFSNSRSEMNVSTLELGDSALYLCASSSTLGGLKGAFFGQGTRLTVV.

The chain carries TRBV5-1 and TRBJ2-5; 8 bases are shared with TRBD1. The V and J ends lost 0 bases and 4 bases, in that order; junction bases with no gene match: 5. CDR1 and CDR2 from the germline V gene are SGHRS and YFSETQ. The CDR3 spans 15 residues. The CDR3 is CASSLGTGSIETQYF. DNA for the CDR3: TGCGCCAGCAGCTTGGGGACAGGGTCAATAGAGACCCAGTACTTC.

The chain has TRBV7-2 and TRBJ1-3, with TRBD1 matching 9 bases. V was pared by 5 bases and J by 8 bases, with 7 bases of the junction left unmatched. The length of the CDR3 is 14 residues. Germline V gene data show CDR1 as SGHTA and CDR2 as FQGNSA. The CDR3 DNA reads TGTGCCAGCAGCAGCCGGGACAGGGACGACACCATATATTTT. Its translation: CASSSRDRDDTIYF.

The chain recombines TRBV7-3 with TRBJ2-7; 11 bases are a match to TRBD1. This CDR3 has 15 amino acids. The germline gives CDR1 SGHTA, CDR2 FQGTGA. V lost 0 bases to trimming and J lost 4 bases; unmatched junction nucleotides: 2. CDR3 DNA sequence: TGTGCCAGCAGCTTAACGGGGACAGGGGGGTACGAGCAGTACTTC. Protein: CASSLTGTGGYEQYF.

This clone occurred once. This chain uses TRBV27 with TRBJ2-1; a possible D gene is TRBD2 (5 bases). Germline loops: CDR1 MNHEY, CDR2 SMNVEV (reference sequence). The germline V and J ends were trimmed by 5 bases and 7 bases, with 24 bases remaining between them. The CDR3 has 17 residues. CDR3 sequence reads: CASSLYRTRGGSNEQFF. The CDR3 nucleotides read TGTGCCAGCAGTCTATACCGGACGCGCGGCGGGTCAAATGAGCAGTTCTTC.

Here the CDR3 DNA reads TGTGCCAGCAGTTTGGCGGGAGGGGGCAATGAGCAGTTCTTC. It encodes CASSLAGGGNEQFF. This sequence joins TRBV28 and TRBJ2-1; 9 positions match TRBD2. With 3 bases clipped from V and 6 bases from J, the junction kept 3 bases outside the gene matches. CDR1 is MDHEN, CDR2 SYDVKM, per germline. The CDR3 sequence is 14 residues long.

In nucleotides, the CDR3 is TGTGCCAGCAGTCCGGGGACTAGCGGGGGGACCTACGAGCAGTACTTC. It yields the protein CASSPGTSGGTYEQYF. The V gene is TRBV27, the J gene TRBJ2-7, with 15 bases fitting TRBD2. From germline, CDR1 is MNHEY and CDR2 SMNVEV (reference sequence). The V gene end was trimmed by 5 bases and the J gene end by 2 bases; junction bases not matched to a gene: 4. The CDR3 consists of 16 residues.

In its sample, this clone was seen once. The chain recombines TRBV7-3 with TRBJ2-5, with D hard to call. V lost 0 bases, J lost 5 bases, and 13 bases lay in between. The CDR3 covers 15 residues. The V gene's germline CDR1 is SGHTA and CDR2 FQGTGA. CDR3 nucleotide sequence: TGTGCCAGCAGCTTAACGTTACGGGTAGGCGAGACCCAGTACTTC. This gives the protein CASSLTLRVGETQYF.

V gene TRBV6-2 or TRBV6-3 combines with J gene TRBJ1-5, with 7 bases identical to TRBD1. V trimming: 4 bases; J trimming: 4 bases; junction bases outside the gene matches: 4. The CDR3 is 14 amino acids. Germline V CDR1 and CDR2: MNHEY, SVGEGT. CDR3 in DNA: TGTGCCAGCAGTTTTGGACAGGAGAATCAGCCCCAGCATTTT. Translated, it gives CASSFGQENQPQHF.

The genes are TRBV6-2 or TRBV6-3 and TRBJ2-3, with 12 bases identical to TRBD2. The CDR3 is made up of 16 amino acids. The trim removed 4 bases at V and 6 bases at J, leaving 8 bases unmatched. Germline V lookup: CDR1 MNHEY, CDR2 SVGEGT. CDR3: CASSSPTSGSLDTQYF. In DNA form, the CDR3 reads TGTGCCAGCAGTTCCCCGACTAGCGGGAGCCTCGATACGCAGTATTTT.

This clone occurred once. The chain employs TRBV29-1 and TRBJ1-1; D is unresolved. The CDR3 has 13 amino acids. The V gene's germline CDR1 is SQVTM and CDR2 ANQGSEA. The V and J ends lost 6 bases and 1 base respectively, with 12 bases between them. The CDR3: CSVRHGGNTEAFF. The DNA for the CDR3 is TGCAGCGTGAGACACGGAGGGAACACTGAAGCTTTCTTT.

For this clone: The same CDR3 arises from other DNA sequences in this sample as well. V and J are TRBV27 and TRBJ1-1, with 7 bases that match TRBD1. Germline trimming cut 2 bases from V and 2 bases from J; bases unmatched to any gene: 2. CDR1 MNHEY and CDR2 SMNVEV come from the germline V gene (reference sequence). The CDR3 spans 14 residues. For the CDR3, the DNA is TGTGCCAGCAGTTTAAGGGGGCTCAACACTGAAGCTTTCTTT. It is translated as CASSLRGLNTEAFF.

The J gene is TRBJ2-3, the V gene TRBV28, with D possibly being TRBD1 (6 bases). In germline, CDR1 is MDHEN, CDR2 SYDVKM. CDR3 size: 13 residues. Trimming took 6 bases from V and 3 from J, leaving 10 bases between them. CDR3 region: CASSHRVTDTQYF. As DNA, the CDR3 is TGTGCCAGCAGCCACAGGGTAACAGATACGCAGTATTTT.

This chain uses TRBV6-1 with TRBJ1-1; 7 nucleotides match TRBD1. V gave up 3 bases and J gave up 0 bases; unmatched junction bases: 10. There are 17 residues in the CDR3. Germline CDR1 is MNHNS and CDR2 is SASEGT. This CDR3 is CASSDLTGAIMNTEAFF. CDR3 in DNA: TGTGCCAGCAGTGACCTCACAGGGGCGATCATGAACACTGAAGCTTTCTTT.

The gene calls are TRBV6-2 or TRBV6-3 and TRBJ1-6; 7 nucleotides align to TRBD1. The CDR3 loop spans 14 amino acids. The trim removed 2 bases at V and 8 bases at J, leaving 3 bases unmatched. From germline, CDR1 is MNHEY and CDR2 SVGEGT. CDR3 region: CASSYRQGDSPLHF. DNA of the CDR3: TGTGCCAGCAGTTACCGACAGGGAGATTCACCCCTCCACTTT.

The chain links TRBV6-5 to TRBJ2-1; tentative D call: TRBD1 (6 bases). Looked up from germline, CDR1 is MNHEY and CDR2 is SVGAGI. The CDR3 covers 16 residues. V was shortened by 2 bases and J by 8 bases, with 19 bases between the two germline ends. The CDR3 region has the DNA TGTGCCAGCAGTTACGTTGTGGCAGGGGTGGTGTATGAGCAGTTCTTC. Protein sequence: CASSYVVAGVVYEQFF.

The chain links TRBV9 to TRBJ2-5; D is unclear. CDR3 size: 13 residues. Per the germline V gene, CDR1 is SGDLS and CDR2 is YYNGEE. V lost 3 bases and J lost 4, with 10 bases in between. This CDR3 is CASSAPRLETQYF. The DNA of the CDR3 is TGTGCCAGCAGCGCCCCCCGACTAGAGACCCAGTACTTC.